This entry describes one T cell receptor (beta chain). The CDR3 is 15 amino acids. With 7 bases clipped from V and 9 bases from J, the junction kept 11 bases outside the gene matches. Germline V gene data show CDR1 as MDHEN and CDR2 as SYDVKM. The data originate from a study of blood T cell repertoires in COVID-19. TCRdb's table, derived via immunoSEQ multiplex PCR, lists solely in-frame clones and lacks some. The sample has over 25,000 clones, about 83% seen once. This chain connects TRBV28 to TRBJ2-1, with 11 bases identical to TRBD1. The sample comprised peripheral blood. This TCR was sampled from a man in his 70s with acute or convalescent COVID-19. DNA of the CDR3: TGTGCCAGCAATTCATGGGACAGGGGGGCAGGTGAGCAGTTCTTC. Translation: CASNSWDRGAGEQFF.